These 8 T cell receptor beta chains were sequenced from one sample in a study of cytomegalovirus exposure and HLA in healthy donors. PCR amplification relied on 60 Vbeta primers (plus 13 Jbeta primers). Clones were sequenced by immunoSEQ multiplex PCR, and TCRdb holds only the in-frame ones, with some missing. The table lists about 150,000 clones, roughly 80% of them singletons. The specimen was PBMCs. Receptor source: a man aged 40-49 years in good health and CMV-seronegative.

The rearrangement uses TRBV19 and TRBJ1-1; possibly TRBD1 for D (5 bases). CDR1 LNHDA and CDR2 SQIVND come from the germline V gene (reference sequence). The CDR3 has 13 residues. V was shortened by 5 bases and J by 2 bases, with 9 bases between the two germline ends. The CDR3 loop reads CASSDRINTEAFF. The CDR3 bases are TGTGCCAGTAGTGACAGAATCAACACTGAAGCTTTCTTT. The whole variable domain, remainder taken from reference TRBV19 and TRBJ1-1, is DGGITQSPKYLFRKEGQNVTLSCEQNLNHDAMYWYRQDPGQGLRLIYYSQIVNDFQKGDIAEGYSVSREKKESFPLTVTSAQKNPTAFYLCASSDRINTEAFFGQGTRLTVV.

The chain employs TRBV6-6 and TRBJ2-7; 7 bases map to TRBD1. From germline, CDR1 is MNHNY and CDR2 SVGAGI (reference sequence). The CDR3 contains 14 residues. Trimming cost V 5 bases and J 2 bases; bases outside gene matches: 6. The CDR3 DNA is TGTGCCAGCAGTCCGGGACAGCCCGCCTACGAGCAGTACTTC. It translates to CASSPGQPAYEQYF.

The chain has TRBV4-2 and TRBJ2-3, with 8 bases identical to TRBD2. V was clipped by 1 base and J by 7 bases; unmatched bases: 13. The CDR3 totals 17 residues. CDR1 and CDR2 from the germline V gene are LGHNA and YNFKEQ. CDR3 sequence: CASSQGGGAGVSNTQYF. The CDR3, as DNA: TGTGCCAGCAGCCAAGGCGGCGGAGCGGGAGTATCGAATACGCAGTATTTT.

The chain recombines TRBV29-1 with TRBJ1-1; 7 nucleotides match TRBD1. Losses at the gene ends were 3 bases for V and 6 bases for J; bases not matched to a gene: 7. CDR3 size: 13 residues. Germline V gene sequence: CDR1 SQVTM, CDR2 ANQGSEA. This CDR3 reads CSVDTQGGAEAFF. CDR3 bases: TGCAGCGTTGATACTCAGGGGGGTGCTGAAGCTTTCTTT.

This sequence joins TRBV2 and TRBJ2-3; TRBD2 is a possible D gene (5 bases). The CDR3 loop spans 18 amino acids. Germline V gene lookup returns CDR1 SNHLY and CDR2 FYNNEI. V was shortened by 0 bases and J by 2 bases, with 18 bases between the two germline ends. The CDR3 nucleotides are TGTGCCAGCAGTGAAGCATGGGCACCGGGAACTTTCACAGATACGCAGTATTTT. Encoded protein: CASSEAWAPGTFTDTQYF. Combining the CDR3 with reference TRBV2 and TRBJ2-3 gives the whole variable domain EPEVTQTPSHQVTQMGQEVILRCVPISNHLYFYWYRQILGQKVEFLVSFYNNEISEKSEIFDDQFSVERPDGSNFTLKIRSTKLEDSAMYFCASSEAWAPGTFTDTQYFGPGTRLTVL.

This chain links TRBV7-9 with TRBJ1-5; 7 positions agree with TRBD1. This CDR3 has 15 residues. J gave up 7 bases and V 1 base, and 7 bases lay outside the gene matches. Germline V gene lookup returns CDR1 SEHNR and CDR2 FQNEAQ (reference sequence). This chain's CDR3 is CASSLEAGGYQPQHF. CDR3 in DNA: TGTGCCAGCAGCTTAGAGGCAGGGGGTTACCAGCCCCAGCATTTT.

The V and J genes are TRBV5-6 and TRBJ2-2, with TRBD2 as a possible D gene (6 bases). This CDR3 comprises 15 residues. V lost 4 bases and J 7 bases, leaving 17 bases between the germline ends. In germline, CDR1 is SGHDT, CDR2 YYEEEE. CDR3 bases: TGTGCCAGCAGCCTCGCCGCCGAGGGAGGCGGGGAGCTGTTTTTT. It yields the protein CASSLAAEGGGELFF.

CDR3 residues: CASSTGGNGYTF. The CDR3 DNA reads as TGTGCCAGCAGTACAGGGGGAAATGGCTACACCTTC. The chain couples TRBV27 to TRBJ1-2; 8 nucleotides align to TRBD1. Looked up from germline, CDR1 is MNHEY and CDR2 is SMNVEV (reference sequence). Unmatched junction bases numbered 2, after V lost 5 bases and J lost 6 bases. The CDR3 extends over 12 amino acids.